Reported below is one TCR beta chain. Its antigen is unknown. Nothing much larger sits one base from this clone, and base qualities are not available. TCRbeta CDR3 regions were amplified from genomic DNA using the immunoSEQ Assay, a bias-controlled multiplex PCR. As for the authors' bioinformatics: Within the assay, amplification of reference gene primers was used to estimate how many nucleated cells each sample contained. To quantify the absolute abundance of each unique TCRbeta CDR3 rearrangement, sequence reads were collapsed and filtered. For each sample, productive Simpson clonality was calculated by taking the square root of Simpson's diversity index across productive rearrangements. The clones in this table, taken by TCRdb from immuneACCESS, are in-frame only. Not every clone is retained; where verified, under half of the shortfall comes from an unresolved V gene, and the cause of the rest is unknown. V and J calls and clone size are given by that table; D and trimming were obtained from the DNA. Within this sample are under 400,000 clones, with roughly nine tenths of them counted one time only. The ten most abundant clones make up 3% to 4% of the sample.

One collaborating source in Seattle enrolled patients while the patients were actively infected and followed the patients over time throughout the course of disease. The collaborating institutions used their own protocols to collect whole blood in K2EDTA tubes. For TCRbeta analysis, collaborators shipped samples in one of three forms: frozen whole blood, isolated PBMCs, or DNA extracted from either of those sample types. This record belongs to a study of blood T cell repertoires in COVID-19 (dated by TCRdb to 2018 to 2020). In the study overall: Samples covering the acute and convalescent phases of COVID-19 were provided by collaborators in the United States, Italy and Spain. The material from the prospective study consisted of cDNA or gDNA derived from T cells, B-cell-depleted T cells, or PBMCs. The dataset comprised deeply sampled blood TCRbeta repertoires from subjects exposed to, actively infected with, or recovered from COVID-19. The repertoires were released in a freely available public database intended as a resource for research on the immune response to SARS-CoV-2. Samples were obtained from the ongoing ImmuneRACE study (first 160 participants) and from roughly 1,300 subjects provided by 6 global collaborators. Sample metadata almost always included a de-identified subject ID, COVID-19 status, age in years and sex. Where available, HLA class I and class II types were obtained from metadata supplied by the sample provider rather than from assay-based typing. General conclusions and limits of the study: Clinical and demographic metadata were provided uncurated, with the amount varying by source and participant.

The germline V gene (reference sequence) sets CDR1 to LNHDA and CDR2 to SQIVND. For this chain, trimming is 8 bases at the V end and 3 bases at the J end, and the number of junction bases without a gene match is 4. From cysteine to phenylalanine, the CDR3 is 13 amino acids long. Here the CDR3 DNA is all that survives: 39 bases in frame from base 1. The sequencing input was peripheral blood. This receptor was identified in a woman in her sixties with COVID-19, enrolled during active disease. The rearrangement combines TRBV19 with TRBJ1-3; 7 of the junction bases match TRBD1. The CDR3 protein: CASLTGNGNTIYF. The DNA sequence is TGTGCCAGTTTGACAGGGAATGGAAACACCATATATTTT.